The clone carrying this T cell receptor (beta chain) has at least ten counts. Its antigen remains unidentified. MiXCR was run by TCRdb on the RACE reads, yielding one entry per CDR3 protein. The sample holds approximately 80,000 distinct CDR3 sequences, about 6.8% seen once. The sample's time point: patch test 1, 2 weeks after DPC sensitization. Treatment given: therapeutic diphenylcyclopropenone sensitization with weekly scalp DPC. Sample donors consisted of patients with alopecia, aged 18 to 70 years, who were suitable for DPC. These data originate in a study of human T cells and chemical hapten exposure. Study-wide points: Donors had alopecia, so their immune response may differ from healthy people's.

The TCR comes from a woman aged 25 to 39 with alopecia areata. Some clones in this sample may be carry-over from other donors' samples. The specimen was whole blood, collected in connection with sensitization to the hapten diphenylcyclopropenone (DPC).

The CDR3 loop is CASRSRTLTGGYGYTF. CDR3 sequence (DNA): TGTGCCAGCAGGTCCCGAACCTTAACAGGGGGATATGGCTACACCTTC. The V gene is TRBV6-5, the J gene TRBJ1-2, with 8 bases fitting TRBD1. The germline V gene has CDR1 MNHEY and CDR2 SVGAGI. The length of the CDR3 is 16 residues. J gave up 5 bases and V 6 bases, and 14 bases lay outside the gene matches.